The rows below give T cell receptor beta chains drawn from one sample of a study of blood T cells in healthy people across ages. From the 5' RACE reads, TCRdb called clonotypes with MiXCR, one entry per CDR3 protein. Of around 2 million distinct CDR3 sequences in the sample, about 39% were seen once. The sequenced sample was blood. Source of these receptors: a human donor in good health. Both conserved end residues are part of each CDR3. D genes are given only for firm matches. Clone size is given for some rows only: seen once, a few or many times, or a class if the clone is expanded.

abundance: -
d_gene: -
v_gene: TRBV7-3
j_gene: TRBJ2-7
CDR3nt: TGTGCCAGCAGCTTAACCCCCAGGGCCCCTTCCTACGAGCAGGACTTC
CDR3aa: CASSLTPRAPSYEQDF

abundance: few
d_gene: TRBD1
v_gene: TRBV6-1
j_gene: TRBJ1-2
CDR3nt: TGTGCCAGCAGTGGATACAGGGGGCTCCTTGGCTACACCTTC
CDR3aa: CASSGYRGLLGYTF

abundance: few
d_gene: TRBD1
v_gene: TRBV7-2
j_gene: TRBJ1-4
CDR3nt: TGTGCCAGCAGCTTAGCGGGACAGGGCGGTGAAAAACTGTTTTTT
CDR3aa: CASSLAGQGGEKLFF

abundance: few
d_gene: TRBD1
v_gene: TRBV6-2/TRBV6-3
j_gene: TRBJ2-7
CDR3nt: TGTGCCAGCAGCGAACTACAGGGGTACGAGCAGTACTTC
CDR3aa: CASSELQGYEQYF

abundance: -
d_gene: TRBD2
v_gene: TRBV20-1
j_gene: TRBJ2-5
CDR3nt: TGCAGTGCTAGAGCCCCCACTAGCGGGGGTGGAGAGACCCAGTACTTC
CDR3aa: CSARAPTSGGGETQYF

abundance: -
d_gene: -
v_gene: TRBV5-1
j_gene: TRBJ1-4
CDR3nt: TGCGCCAGCCGCCTGGCAGGGGCATCTAATGAAAAACTGTTTTTT
CDR3aa: CASRLAGASNEKLFF

abundance: few
d_gene: -
v_gene: TRBV29-1
j_gene: TRBJ1-2
CDR3nt: TGCAGCGTTGGTGTTCACTCGGGGGGCTACACCTTC
CDR3aa: CSVGVHSGGYTF

abundance: few
d_gene: -
v_gene: TRBV6-2/TRBV6-3
j_gene: TRBJ1-2
CDR3nt: TGTGCCAGCAGTTATCAGGGATTAAACTATGGCTACACCTTC
CDR3aa: CASSYQGLNYGYTF

abundance: few
d_gene: TRBD1
v_gene: TRBV6-5
j_gene: TRBJ2-1
CDR3nt: TGTGCCAGCAGTTACGACAGGGTAGGTGCCAATGAGCAGTTCTTC
CDR3aa: CASSYDRVGANEQFF

abundance: -
d_gene: TRBD2
v_gene: TRBV2
j_gene: TRBJ2-3
CDR3nt: TGTGCCAGCAGCATCCCGAAGAGACTAGCGGGGGGGATCACAGATACGCAGTATTTT
CDR3aa: CASSIPKRLAGGITDTQYF

abundance: -
d_gene: -
v_gene: TRBV28
j_gene: TRBJ1-4
CDR3nt: TGTGCCAGCAGTTTTGTGGGTTTGGCTAATGAAAAACTGTTTTTT
CDR3aa: CASSFVGLANEKLFF

abundance: -
d_gene: -
v_gene: TRBV10-3
j_gene: TRBJ2-5
CDR3nt: TGTGCCATCAGTGAGTCGGCCCTAGGGGCCGGAGAGACCCAGTACTTC
CDR3aa: CAISESALGAGETQYF

abundance: -
d_gene: -
v_gene: TRBV5-1
j_gene: TRBJ2-6
CDR3nt: TGCGCCAGCAACAGAGGGGTTGGGACCAACGTCCTGACTTTC
CDR3aa: CASNRGVGTNVLTF

abundance: -
d_gene: TRBD1
v_gene: TRBV10-2
j_gene: TRBJ2-3
CDR3nt: TGCGCCAGCAGTGAGTCCTTGACAGGGGCGAACACAGATACGCAGTATTTT
CDR3aa: CASSESLTGANTDTQYF

abundance: -
d_gene: -
v_gene: TRBV2
j_gene: TRBJ2-4
CDR3nt: TGTGCCAGCAGTGGAATGGACAGAGTAGACATTCAGTACTTC
CDR3aa: CASSGMDRVDIQYF

abundance: -
d_gene: TRBD1
v_gene: TRBV18
j_gene: TRBJ1-2
CDR3nt: TGTGCCAGCTCAGCAGCTCTGACAGGGGGCGATGGCTACACCTTC
CDR3aa: CASSAALTGGDGYTF

abundance: -
d_gene: TRBD2
v_gene: TRBV27
j_gene: TRBJ2-7
CDR3nt: TGTGCCAGCAGTGCACTTGGGACTAGCGGGGGATCCTACGAGCAGTACTTC
CDR3aa: CASSALGTSGGSYEQYF

abundance: few
d_gene: -
v_gene: TRBV24-1
j_gene: TRBJ2-3
CDR3nt: TGTGCCACCAGTGATCCGCTCCGGGACGGCACAGATACGCAGTATTTT
CDR3aa: CATSDPLRDGTDTQYF

abundance: -
d_gene: -
v_gene: TRBV2
j_gene: TRBJ2-1
CDR3nt: TGTGCCAGCATTGGTCAGGGAAATCCTCTCTACAATGAGCAGTTCTTC
CDR3aa: CASIGQGNPLYNEQFF

abundance: -
d_gene: -
v_gene: TRBV10-3
j_gene: TRBJ1-4
CDR3nt: TGTGCCAGCAGTAGGTCAGCTGCAACTAGTGAAAAACTGTTTTTT
CDR3aa: CASSRSAATSEKLFF

abundance: -
d_gene: TRBD2
v_gene: TRBV7-7
j_gene: TRBJ2-1
CDR3nt: TGTGCCAGCAAAGCGGGGGGGCCAGGAGCCGAGCAGTTCTTC
CDR3aa: CASKAGGPGAEQFF

abundance: -
d_gene: -
v_gene: TRBV6-2/TRBV6-3
j_gene: TRBJ1-2
CDR3nt: TGTGCCAGCAGTTACGCGGCAAGCCCTGGCTACACCTTC
CDR3aa: CASSYAASPGYTF

abundance: few
d_gene: TRBD1
v_gene: TRBV5-1
j_gene: TRBJ2-7
CDR3nt: TGCGCCAGCAGCCCCACAGGGGAAGGGTTCCACGAGCAGTACTTC
CDR3aa: CASSPTGEGFHEQYF

abundance: -
d_gene: -
v_gene: TRBV12-3/TRBV12-4
j_gene: TRBJ2-3
CDR3nt: TGTGCCAGCGGCCAAGATAACGGGATACATACGCAGTATTTT
CDR3aa: CASGQDNGIHTQYF

abundance: -
d_gene: -
v_gene: TRBV7-9
j_gene: TRBJ1-2
CDR3nt: TGTGCCAGCAGCCCTGGGGTGGCGGATGGCTACACCTTC
CDR3aa: CASSPGVADGYTF

abundance: -
d_gene: TRBD1
v_gene: TRBV7-2
j_gene: TRBJ1-2
CDR3nt: TGTGCCAGCACTGGACAGGGGATCTATGGCTACACCTTC
CDR3aa: CASTGQGIYGYTF

abundance: few
d_gene: -
v_gene: TRBV6-6
j_gene: TRBJ2-7
CDR3nt: TGTGCCAGCAGTTACGTTAAGGGGCCCTCCTACGAGCAGTACTTC
CDR3aa: CASSYVKGPSYEQYF

abundance: -
d_gene: -
v_gene: TRBV7-7
j_gene: TRBJ2-7
CDR3nt: TGTGCTAGCAGCTTAGCGCCAGGAACCTCCTACGAGCAGTACTTC
CDR3aa: CASSLAPGTSYEQYF

abundance: few
d_gene: -
v_gene: TRBV7-2
j_gene: TRBJ2-5
CDR3nt: TGTGCCAGCAGCAATAAAAGGGGGTCGGAGACCCAGTACTTC
CDR3aa: CASSNKRGSETQYF

abundance: -
d_gene: -
v_gene: TRBV20-1
j_gene: TRBJ2-2
CDR3nt: TGCAGTGCTAGAGAGTCTAGCGGGGAGCTGTTTTTT
CDR3aa: CSARESSGELFF

abundance: -
d_gene: -
v_gene: TRBV7-2
j_gene: TRBJ1-2
CDR3nt: TGTGCCCTGGGGGTTAATGGGGGGACCTATGGCTACACCTTC
CDR3aa: CALGVNGGTYGYTF

abundance: few
d_gene: TRBD2
v_gene: TRBV2
j_gene: TRBJ2-5
CDR3nt: TGTGCCAGCAGTGTCAGGACTAGCAGCCAAGAGACCCAGTACTTC
CDR3aa: CASSVRTSSQETQYF

abundance: many
d_gene: -
v_gene: TRBV29-1
j_gene: TRBJ1-2
CDR3nt: TGCAGCGTTGAACTACGGGACCTTAACTATGGCTACACCTTC
CDR3aa: CSVELRDLNYGYTF

abundance: -
d_gene: TRBD2
v_gene: TRBV29-1
j_gene: TRBJ2-7
CDR3nt: TGCAGCATCGATGGCGGGAGCTCCTACGAGCAGTACTTC
CDR3aa: CSIDGGSSYEQYF

abundance: -
d_gene: TRBD2
v_gene: TRBV12-3/TRBV12-4
j_gene: TRBJ2-1
CDR3nt: TGTGCCAGCACCCCGGGACTAGCGGGGGATAATGAGCAGTTCTTC
CDR3aa: CASTPGLAGDNEQFF

abundance: -
d_gene: -
v_gene: TRBV29-1
j_gene: TRBJ1-4
CDR3nt: TGCAGCGTTTCCCCGACAAGCGGAGATGAAAAACTGTTTTTT
CDR3aa: CSVSPTSGDEKLFF

abundance: many
d_gene: TRBD1
v_gene: TRBV28
j_gene: TRBJ2-3
CDR3nt: TGTGCCAGCAGTTCCGGGACAGACTACACAGATACGCAGTATTTT
CDR3aa: CASSSGTDYTDTQYF

abundance: -
d_gene: -
v_gene: TRBV7-9
j_gene: TRBJ1-1
CDR3nt: TGTGCCAGCAGCACCAAAATGGGGAACACTGAAGCTTTCTTT
CDR3aa: CASSTKMGNTEAFF

abundance: few
d_gene: TRBD2
v_gene: TRBV9
j_gene: TRBJ2-7
CDR3nt: TGTGCCAGCAGCCCCCGTCAATGGGGCGGGGGGGCTTACGAGCAGTACTTC
CDR3aa: CASSPRQWGGGAYEQYF

abundance: few
d_gene: -
v_gene: TRBV5-1
j_gene: TRBJ2-5
CDR3nt: TGCGCCAGCAGCTTGGAATACCTTCAAGAGACCCAGTACTTC
CDR3aa: CASSLEYLQETQYF

abundance: few
d_gene: TRBD1
v_gene: TRBV4-1
j_gene: TRBJ1-5
CDR3nt: TGCGCCAGCAGCCAAGGGGACAGGGGTTTTCATCAGCCCCAGCATTTT
CDR3aa: CASSQGDRGFHQPQHF

abundance: many
d_gene: -
v_gene: TRBV27
j_gene: TRBJ1-2
CDR3nt: TGTGCCAGCAGTTTATCCCAGCCCCTGACACGCCTGGGGCCTAACTATGGCTACACCTTC
CDR3aa: CASSLSQPLTRLGPNYGYTF

abundance: many
d_gene: -
v_gene: TRBV7-9
j_gene: TRBJ2-7
CDR3nt: TGTGCCAGCAGCTTTGGACGGGCCTCCTACGAGCAGTACTTC
CDR3aa: CASSFGRASYEQYF

abundance: -
d_gene: -
v_gene: TRBV4-3
j_gene: TRBJ2-5
CDR3nt: TGCGCCAGCAGCCAAGATTTTTTCTTTTTGGGGCAAGAGACCCAGTACTTC
CDR3aa: CASSQDFFFLGQETQYF

abundance: -
d_gene: -
v_gene: TRBV4-2
j_gene: TRBJ1-1
CDR3nt: TGTGCCAGCAGCCAAGATTTGGACGGAACCTTGAACACTGAAGCTTTCTTT
CDR3aa: CASSQDLDGTLNTEAFF

abundance: few
d_gene: -
v_gene: TRBV11-1
j_gene: TRBJ2-1
CDR3nt: TGTGCCAGCAGCCGACCCCGAGGCAATGAGCAGTTCTTC
CDR3aa: CASSRPRGNEQFF

abundance: few
d_gene: -
v_gene: TRBV7-9
j_gene: TRBJ2-1
CDR3nt: TGTGCCAGCAGCTTAGTTACAGGGTACAATGAGCAGTTCTTC
CDR3aa: CASSLVTGYNEQFF

abundance: -
d_gene: TRBD1
v_gene: TRBV4-1
j_gene: TRBJ1-3
CDR3nt: TGCGCCAGCAGCCCTCCGGGACAGTTTGGAAACACCATATATTTT
CDR3aa: CASSPPGQFGNTIYF

abundance: -
d_gene: -
v_gene: TRBV9
j_gene: TRBJ2-2
CDR3nt: TGTGCCAGCCCACTTTACGGACCCGGGGAGCTGTTTTTT
CDR3aa: CASPLYGPGELFF

abundance: few
d_gene: -
v_gene: TRBV5-5
j_gene: TRBJ2-1
CDR3nt: TGTGCCAGCAGCTTTACAGGGATTCCCTTTGAGCAGTTCTTC
CDR3aa: CASSFTGIPFEQFF

abundance: -
d_gene: -
v_gene: TRBV4-1
j_gene: TRBJ2-5
CDR3nt: TGCGCCAGCAGCCACCTGACCTTGGGGGAGCAGTACTTC
CDR3aa: CASSHLTLGEQYF

abundance: few
d_gene: -
v_gene: TRBV7-2
j_gene: TRBJ2-1
CDR3nt: TGTGCCAGCACCTCGGACGGGACTCCATACAATGAGCAGTTCTTC
CDR3aa: CASTSDGTPYNEQFF

abundance: -
d_gene: -
v_gene: TRBV9
j_gene: TRBJ1-5
CDR3nt: TGTGCCAGCAGCGTACGGGGGTCCCCCGATCAGCCCCAGCATTTT
CDR3aa: CASSVRGSPDQPQHF